This TCR beta chain was obtained from a study of T cells after yellow fever vaccination. Notes on the study in general: The secondary response was weaker, and its peak arrived faster, on day 5 versus 15.

V dropped 4 bases and J dropped 1 base, with 16 bases sitting between them. The length of the CDR3 is 16 residues. Germline V gene lookup returns CDR1 SGHVS and CDR2 FQNEAQ. About this clonotype itself: Its antigen is not identified.

Conversion of TCR transcripts into cDNA relied on 5'RACE template switching, which added a universal primer site and UMIs. TCRdb processed the 5' RACE reads anew with MiXCR; each CDR3 protein has one entry. The data hold fewer than 350,000 distinct CDR3 sequences, with around 4.4% observed a single time. This specimen consisted of PBMCs, obtained 15 days after the yellow fever booster vaccination. The gene calls are TRBV7-8 and TRBJ1-1; D gene unclear. The sequence derives from a young man who received the YFV17D yellow fever vaccine. The CDR3 protein is CASSSPLFGRNTEAFF. CDR3 sequence (DNA): TGTGCCAGCAGCTCCCCGCTTTTCGGCAGGAACACTGAAGCTTTCTTT.